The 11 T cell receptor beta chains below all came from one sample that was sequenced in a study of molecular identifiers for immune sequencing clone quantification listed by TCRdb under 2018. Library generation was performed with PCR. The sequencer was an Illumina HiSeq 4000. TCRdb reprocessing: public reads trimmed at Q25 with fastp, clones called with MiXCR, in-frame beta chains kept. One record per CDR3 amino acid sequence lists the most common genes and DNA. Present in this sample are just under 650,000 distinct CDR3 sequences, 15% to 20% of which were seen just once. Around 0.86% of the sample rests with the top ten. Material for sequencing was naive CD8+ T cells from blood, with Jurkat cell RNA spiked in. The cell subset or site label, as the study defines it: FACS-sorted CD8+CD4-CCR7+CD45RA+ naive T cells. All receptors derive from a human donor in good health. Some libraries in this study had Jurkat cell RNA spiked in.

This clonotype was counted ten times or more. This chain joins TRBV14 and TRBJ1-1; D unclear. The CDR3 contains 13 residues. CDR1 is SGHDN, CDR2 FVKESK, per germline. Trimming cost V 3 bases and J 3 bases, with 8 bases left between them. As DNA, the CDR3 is TGTGCCAGCAGCCAGCCGGAGGACACTGAAGCTTTCTTT. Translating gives CASSQPEDTEAFF.

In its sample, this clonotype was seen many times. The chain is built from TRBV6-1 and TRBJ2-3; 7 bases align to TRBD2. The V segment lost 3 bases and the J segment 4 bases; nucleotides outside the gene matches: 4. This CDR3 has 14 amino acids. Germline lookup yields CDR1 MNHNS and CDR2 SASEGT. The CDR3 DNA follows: TGTGCCAGCAGTGATGTCAGCGGGGCAGATACGCAGTATTTT. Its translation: CASSDVSGADTQYF.

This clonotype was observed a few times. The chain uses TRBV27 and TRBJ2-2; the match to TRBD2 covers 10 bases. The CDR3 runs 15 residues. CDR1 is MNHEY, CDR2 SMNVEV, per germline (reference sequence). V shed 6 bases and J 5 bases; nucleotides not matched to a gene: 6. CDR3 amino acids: CASSLAGVWTGELFF. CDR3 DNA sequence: TGTGCCAGCAGCCTAGCGGGAGTATGGACCGGGGAGCTGTTTTTT.

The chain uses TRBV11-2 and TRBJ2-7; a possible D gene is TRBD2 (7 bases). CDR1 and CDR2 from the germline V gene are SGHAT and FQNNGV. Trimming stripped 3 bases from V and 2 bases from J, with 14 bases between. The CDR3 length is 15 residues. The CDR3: CASSFGGGPPYEQYF. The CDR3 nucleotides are TGTGCCAGCAGCTTCGGCGGGGGCCCGCCCTACGAGCAGTACTTC.

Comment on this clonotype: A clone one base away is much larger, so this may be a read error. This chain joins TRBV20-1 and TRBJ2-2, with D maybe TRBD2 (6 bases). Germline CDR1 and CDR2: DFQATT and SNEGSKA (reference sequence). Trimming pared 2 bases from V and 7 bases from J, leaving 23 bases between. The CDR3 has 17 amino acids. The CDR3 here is CSARPPYGEVESGELFF. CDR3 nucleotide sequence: TGCAGTGCTAGACCTCCTTACGGGGAGGTGGAAAGCGGGGAGCTGTTTTTT.

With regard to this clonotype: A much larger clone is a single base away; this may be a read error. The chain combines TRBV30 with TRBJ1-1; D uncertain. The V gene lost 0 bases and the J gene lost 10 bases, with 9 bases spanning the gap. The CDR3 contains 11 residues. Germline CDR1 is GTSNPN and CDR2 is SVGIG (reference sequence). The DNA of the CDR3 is TGTGCCTGGAGTGTACAGTCTGGAGCTTTCTTT. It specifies CAWSVQSGAFF.

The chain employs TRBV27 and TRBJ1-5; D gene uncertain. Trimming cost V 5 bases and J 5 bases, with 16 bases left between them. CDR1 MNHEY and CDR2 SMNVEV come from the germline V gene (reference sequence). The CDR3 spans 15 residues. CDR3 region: CASSLYHSVYQPQHF. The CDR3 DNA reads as TGTGCCAGCAGTCTATATCACTCAGTCTATCAGCCCCAGCATTTT.

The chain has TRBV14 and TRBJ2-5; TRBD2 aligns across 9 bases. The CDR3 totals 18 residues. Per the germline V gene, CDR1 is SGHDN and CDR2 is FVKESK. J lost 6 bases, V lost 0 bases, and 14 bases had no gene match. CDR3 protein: CASSQERVAGGSGKTQYF. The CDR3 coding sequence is TGTGCCAGCAGCCAAGAACGAGTCGCGGGGGGGTCGGGTAAGACCCAGTACTTC.

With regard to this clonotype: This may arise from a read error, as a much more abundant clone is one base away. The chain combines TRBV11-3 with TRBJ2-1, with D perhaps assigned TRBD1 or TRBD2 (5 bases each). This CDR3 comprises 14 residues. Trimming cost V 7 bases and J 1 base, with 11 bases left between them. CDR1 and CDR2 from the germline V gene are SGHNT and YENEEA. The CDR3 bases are TGTGCCAGCACTAACGGGGCGTCCTACAATGAGCAGTTCTTC. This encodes CASTNGASYNEQFF.

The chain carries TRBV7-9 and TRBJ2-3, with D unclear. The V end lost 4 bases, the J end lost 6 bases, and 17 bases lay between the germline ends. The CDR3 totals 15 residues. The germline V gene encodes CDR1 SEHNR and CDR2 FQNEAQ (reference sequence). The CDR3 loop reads CASSSRVGLSDTQYF. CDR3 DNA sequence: TGTGCCAGCAGCTCAAGGGTTGGGTTGTCCGATACGCAGTATTTT.

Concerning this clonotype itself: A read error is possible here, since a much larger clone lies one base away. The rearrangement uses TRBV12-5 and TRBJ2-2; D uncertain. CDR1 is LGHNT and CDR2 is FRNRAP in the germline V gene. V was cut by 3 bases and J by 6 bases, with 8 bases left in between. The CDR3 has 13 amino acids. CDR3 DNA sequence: TGTGCTAGTGGTTTTTTTCCATCCGGGGAGCTGTTTTTT. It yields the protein CASGFFPSGELFF.